This T cell receptor beta chain was obtained from a study of beta chain features in type 1 diabetes. Study-level results: Among patients with Type 1 diabetes, TCRB CDR3s were moderately but significantly shorter in every one of the four CD4+ subsets.

This CDR3 spans 13 amino acids. CDR1 is MNHEY and CDR2 is SMNVEV in the germline V gene (reference sequence). Trimming removed 5 bases from V and 7 bases from J, with 11 bases in between. With regard to this clone: Antigen: not known.

The entirety of the isolated RNA underwent reverse transcription, so expressed TCRB transcripts were sequenced. Profiled with immunoSEQ multiplex PCR; TCRdb holds only in-frame clones, not every one. The repertoire holds about 650,000 clones, with approximately 13% as singletons. The TCR originated in a man aged 25-45 years with type 1 diabetes. The sample comprised naive CD4+ T cells from blood. The J gene is TRBJ1-4, the V gene TRBV27; D remains ambiguous. CDR3 bases: TGTGCCAGCAGTGCCCGGGCCCGTGAAAAACTGTTTTTT. The encoded protein is CASSARAREKLFF.